This T cell receptor beta chain stems from a study of blood T cell repertoires in COVID-19. Study in general: Sample material is recorded as cDNA or gDNA derived from T cells, B-cell-depleted T cells, or PBMCs.

This clone has more than one count but fewer than ten. The data were produced by immunoSEQ multiplex PCR, yet TCRdb's version contains in-frame clones alone and is incomplete. Of approximately 65,000 clones detected, around 80% appear once; the ten largest clones hold roughly 14%. The ends lost 3 bases at V and 3 bases at J; junction bases unmatched: 3. CDR1 and CDR2 from the germline V gene are SGHRS and YFSETQ. CDR3 size: 14 residues. Sequenced material: peripheral blood. V gene TRBV5-1 combines with J gene TRBJ1-1, with 9 bases matching TRBD1. The receptor was isolated from an older man with acute or convalescent COVID-19. CDR3 in amino acids: CASSSRTGDTEAFF. CDR3 DNA: TGCGCCAGCAGCTCCAGGACAGGGGACACTGAAGCTTTCTTT.